These 7 T cell receptor beta chains share one sample of origin, sequenced in a study of blood T cell repertoires in COVID-19. Method: immunoSEQ multiplex PCR; TCRdb's copy keeps in-frame clones and lacks some. The sample shows approximately 200,000 clones, roughly 94% of them seen only once. Material for sequencing was peripheral blood. Every receptor here comes from a man aged 30 to 39 with COVID-19, enrolled during active disease.

V usage is TRBV11-2 and J usage is TRBJ2-1; 7 nucleotides agree with TRBD2. J gave up 0 bases and V 7 bases, and 6 bases lay outside the gene matches. The germline gives CDR1 SGHAT, CDR2 FQNNGV. There are 15 residues in the CDR3. The CDR3 loop reads CASKQRGLSYNEQFF. The CDR3 region has the DNA TGTGCCAGCAAGCAGCGGGGCCTCTCCTACAATGAGCAGTTCTTC.

CDR3: CASSLLDGTGDSPLHF. The DNA of the CDR3 is TGCGCCAGCAGCCTTTTGGATGGGACAGGGGATTCACCCCTCCACTTT. This chain links TRBV5-1 with TRBJ1-6, with 10 bases identical to TRBD1. Germline lookup yields CDR1 SGHRS and CDR2 YFSETQ. The CDR3 is made up of 16 amino acids. Trimming cost V 4 bases and J 8 bases; bases outside gene matches: 9.

This clone was seen more than once but under ten times. V and J are TRBV6-5 and TRBJ1-2, with a weak D call TRBD1 (5 bases). Trimming removed 6 bases at V and 6 bases at J, with 14 bases between. Per germline, CDR1 MNHEY and CDR2 SVGAGI. There are 13 residues in the CDR3. The CDR3 region is CASRVVRVDGYTF. CDR3 DNA sequence: TGTGCCAGCAGGGTGGTCAGGGTTGATGGCTACACCTTC.

The chain joins TRBV5-1 to TRBJ1-2; D gene unclear. Trimming shortened V by 0 bases and J by 1 base, and 10 bases separated the two germline ends. The CDR3 is 15 amino acids. CDR1 SGHRS and CDR2 YFSETQ come from the germline V gene. The CDR3 spells CASSLAPRHNYGYTF. The CDR3 bases are TGCGCCAGCAGCTTGGCTCCCAGGCATAACTATGGCTACACCTTC.

The J gene is TRBJ1-4, the V gene TRBV9; 7 bases are a match to TRBD1. Trimming removed 3 bases from V and 7 bases from J; junction bases left unmatched: 6. Germline lookup yields CDR1 SGDLS and CDR2 YYNGEE. The length of the CDR3 is 14 residues. CDR3 sequence: CASSATGRGEKLFF. In DNA form, the CDR3 reads TGTGCCAGCAGCGCGACAGGGCGCGGTGAAAAACTGTTTTTT.

The chain is built from TRBV15 and TRBJ1-4; TRBD1 agrees at 9 bases. In germline, CDR1 is LNHNV, CDR2 YYDKDF (reference sequence). V lost 0 bases and J lost 7; bases outside the gene matches: 6. The CDR3 loop spans 16 amino acids. In nucleotides, the CDR3 is TGTGCCACCAGCAGAGACGGAGGACAGGGGAGTGAAAAACTGTTTTTT. Translation: CATSRDGGQGSEKLFF.

The gene calls are TRBV4-1 and TRBJ2-7; D might be TRBD1 (6 bases). Looked up from germline, CDR1 is MGHRA and CDR2 is YSYEKL. The CDR3 consists of 16 residues. The germline V and J ends were trimmed by 0 bases and 0 bases, with 12 bases remaining between them. The chain's CDR3 is CASSQESQGISYEQYF. CDR3 DNA sequence: TGCGCCAGCAGCCAAGAAAGTCAGGGGATCTCCTACGAGCAGTACTTC.